This T cell receptor (beta chain) was recorded in a study of blood T cell repertoires in COVID-19. Sequenced by immunoSEQ multiplex PCR; TCRdb stores in-frame clones only, minus some. The sample has 200,000 to 300,000 clones, approximately 84% seen once; the top ten hold 3.5% to 4.5%. V was clipped by 0 bases and J by 2 bases, with 9 bases between them. The CDR3 consists of 15 residues. Germline values: CDR1 SGDLS, CDR2 YYNGEE. This chain joins TRBV9 and TRBJ2-1, with a weak D call TRBD1 (5 bases). The sample consisted of peripheral blood. This TCR was sampled from a man aged 50 to 59 with acute or convalescent COVID-19. The DNA for the CDR3 is TGTGCCAGCAGCGTAGGGTCAGGGCCCTACAATGAGCAGTTCTTC. Translating gives CASSVGSGPYNEQFF.